These 8 T cell receptor beta chains share one sample of origin, sequenced in a study of control samples from healthy donors and cancer patients. The repertoire was sequenced with immunoSEQ multiplex PCR; TCRdb's copy has only in-frame clones and lacks some. Seen here are some 160,000 clones, approximately 90% observed once, and the top ten hold roughly 0.64%. The sequencing sample was made of blood. These receptors originate from a woman aged 25 to 39 in good health.

The chain is built from TRBV29-1 and TRBJ2-4; the match to TRBD1 covers 8 bases. From germline, CDR1 is SQVTM and CDR2 ANQGSEA. With 4 bases clipped from V and 7 bases from J, the junction kept 9 bases outside the gene matches. The CDR3 covers 14 residues. For the CDR3, the DNA is TGCAGCGTTGGCACAGGGGGATCAGGGAACATTCAGTACTTC. Translation gives CSVGTGGSGNIQYF.

The chain recombines TRBV6-1 with TRBJ2-2; the D is unclear. Germline lookup yields CDR1 MNHNS and CDR2 SASEGT. V lost 1 base and J lost 8, with 8 bases in between. This CDR3 region has 13 residues. CDR3 loop: CASSEDGMGELFF. In DNA form, the CDR3 reads TGTGCCAGCAGTGAAGACGGAATGGGGGAGCTGTTTTTT.

The chain joins TRBV10-3 to TRBJ2-5; 9 positions match TRBD1. This CDR3 is built from 12 residues. V lost 9 bases and J lost 3; bases outside the gene matches: 2. Germline V lookup: CDR1 ENHRY, CDR2 SYGVKD. This CDR3 is CAIRDREETQYF. CDR3 nucleotide sequence: TGTGCCATACGGGACAGGGAAGAGACCCAGTACTTC.

This clone appeared a single time. The rearrangement uses TRBV15 and TRBJ2-1; D is possibly TRBD2 (5 bases). This CDR3 has 16 residues. V was clipped by 0 bases and J by 4 bases, with 13 bases between them. Germline V gene sequence: CDR1 LNHNV, CDR2 YYDKDF (reference sequence). This CDR3 reads CATSREGEPYYNEQFF. CDR3 coding DNA: TGTGCCACCAGCAGAGAGGGAGAGCCCTATTACAATGAGCAGTTCTTC.

The chain joins TRBV2 to TRBJ2-3; D is perhaps TRBD1 or TRBD2 (5 bases each). The CDR3 is made up of 13 amino acids. Germline V CDR1 and CDR2: SNHLY, FYNNEI. V shed 6 bases and J shed 2 bases, with 9 bases lying between them. The CDR3 coding sequence is TGTGCCAGCAGGGGGACCAACACAGATACGCAGTATTTT. Its protein is CASRGTNTDTQYF.

CDR3 sequence reads: CAIGGGSTDTQYF. CDR3 nucleotides: TGTGCCATCGGAGGGGGCAGCACAGATACGCAGTATTTT. V usage is TRBV10-3 and J usage is TRBJ2-3; D is possibly TRBD1 (7 bases). The CDR3 runs to 13 residues. V lost 8 bases to trimming and J lost 0 bases, with 9 bases between them. The V gene's germline CDR1 is ENHRY and CDR2 SYGVKD.

The rearrangement uses TRBV6-5 and TRBJ2-1; no clear D gene. The CDR3 consists of 13 residues. V was trimmed by 6 bases and J by 0 bases, leaving 6 bases between them. Germline CDR1 and CDR2: MNHEY and SVGAGI. The CDR3, as DNA: TGTGCCAGCAGCCGGAGCTCCTACAATGAGCAGTTCTTC. Translation gives CASSRSSYNEQFF.

V gene TRBV27 combines with J gene TRBJ2-7; 8 bases fit TRBD1. In germline, CDR1 is MNHEY, CDR2 SMNVEV (reference sequence). With V trimmed by 5 bases and J by 0 bases, 6 bases remained unmatched. This CDR3 has 15 residues. The CDR3 here is CASSTVGQDSYEQYF. The CDR3 coding sequence is TGTGCCAGCAGTACGGTGGGACAGGACTCCTACGAGCAGTACTTC.